A selection of T cell receptor beta chains follows, all from one sample in a study of T cells after yellow fever vaccination. TCRdb recomputed calls from the 5' RACE reads with MiXCR, one row per CDR3 protein. Found here are roughly 74,000 distinct CDR3 sequences, approximately 6.5% of them singletons; the top ten hold 30% to 45%. Sequencing was performed on CD8+ T cells sorted from PBMCs, taken around 5 days after the first yellow fever vaccination. These receptors originate from a man between 18 and 35 years old who received the YFV17D yellow fever vaccine. CDR3s include the opening cysteine and the closing phenylalanine or tryptophan. A D gene is named only where the DNA matches it firmly. Only some rows state a clone size, as once, few, many or a class for expanded clones.

TRBV29-1	TRBJ2-1	many	TRBD2	TGCAGCGTTGATAGCGGGGTAAATGAGCAGTTCTTC	CSVDSGVNEQFF
TRBV14	TRBJ2-1	NA	TRBD2	TGTGCCAGCAGCCAAGTTATAAGCGGGGGGGCTGAGCAGTTCTTC	CASSQVISGGAEQFF
TRBV10-2	TRBJ2-7	few	TRBD1	TGCGCCAGCAGTGAAACAGGGGGTCTCCACGAGCAGTACTTC	CASSETGGLHEQYF
TRBV27	TRBJ2-7	many	NA	TGTGCCAGCAGTTTTTCACCCAATATAGCCTACGAGCAGTACTTC	CASSFSPNIAYEQYF
TRBV4-1	TRBJ1-5	NA	NA	TGCGCCGGCAGCCAAGATCCGGGCCCAAGGCCCCAGCATTTT	CAGSQDPGPRPQHF
TRBV29-1	TRBJ2-7	medium-sized	NA	TGCAGCGTTCGAGCAGGGGATAGCTACGAGCAGTACTTC	CSVRAGDSYEQYF
TRBV6-4	TRBJ1-1	many	NA	TGTGCCACCCCCGGGTATCCTGAAGCTTTCTTT	CATPGYPEAFF
TRBV27	TRBJ2-1	few	TRBD1	TGTGCCAGCAGCTTTGGACAGGGGTCCCACAATGAGCAGTTCTTC	CASSFGQGSHNEQFF
TRBV11-2	TRBJ1-2	NA	NA	TGTGCCAGCAGCTTACCCCGCGGAGTAGGAACACGAACGGGCTACACCTTC	CASSLPRGVGTRTGYTF
TRBV4-1	TRBJ1-2	NA	NA	TGCGCCAGCAGCCAAGGAGGGCTTTCGGAGTATGGCTACACCTTC	CASSQGGLSEYGYTF
TRBV28	TRBJ2-3	few	NA	TGTGCCAGCAGTTTCAACCCCTGGACAGGAGGGAAAGGGAAGGATACGCAGTATTTT	CASSFNPWTGGKGKDTQYF
TRBV7-9	TRBJ1-5	few	NA	TGTGCCAGCAGCCGCGGGGGGGGGGCCGGGCAGCCCCAGCATTTT	CASSRGGGAGQPQHF
TRBV4-3	TRBJ2-5	many	TRBD2	TGCGCCAGCAGCCAACTAGCGGGGGGGCTGGAGACCCAGTACTTC	CASSQLAGGLETQYF
TRBV7-9	TRBJ2-5	NA	TRBD2	TGTGCCAGCAGCGGGCTAGCGGGGCACCAAGAGACCCAGTACTTC	CASSGLAGHQETQYF
TRBV5-4	TRBJ2-2	few	TRBD2	TGTGCCAGCAGCTTGGCGCCGGGACTAGCGGACAACACCGGGGAGCTGTTTTTT	CASSLAPGLADNTGELFF
TRBV4-2	TRBJ2-4	many	NA	TGTGCCAGCAGCCAAGGGGACGGTCTCGGTGGATACATTCAGTACTTC	CASSQGDGLGGYIQYF
TRBV6-2/TRBV6-3	TRBJ1-4	few	NA	TGTGCCAGCAGTTTACGTGACAGCCCTAATGAAAAACTGTTTTTT	CASSLRDSPNEKLFF
TRBV4-1	TRBJ2-2	many	TRBD2	TGCGCCAGCAGCGAGGGACTAGCGGACCTCCTTGACACCGGGGAGCTGTTTTTT	CASSEGLADLLDTGELFF
TRBV5-6	TRBJ2-7	few	TRBD2	TGTGCCAGCAGCTCAGGGGTCGGGGGGGCCTCCTACGAGCAGTACTTC	CASSSGVGGASYEQYF
TRBV6-4	TRBJ2-1	many	TRBD2	TGTGCCAGCAGTGAGAGCGGGGGGGCCCGCGATGAGCAGTTCTTC	CASSESGGARDEQFF
TRBV5-4	TRBJ1-4	NA	NA	TGTGCCAGCAGCTTGGATGCAACTAATGAAAAACTGTTTTTT	CASSLDATNEKLFF
TRBV30	TRBJ2-1	NA	NA	TGTGCCTGGAGGGTACTGGGCCGAAGTGAGCAGTTCTTC	CAWRVLGRSEQFF
TRBV6-1	TRBJ2-1	few	TRBD2	TGTGCCAGCAGTGCGGGACTAGCGGGGGGGCCTGATGAGCAGTTCTTC	CASSAGLAGGPDEQFF
TRBV19	TRBJ2-1	few	NA	TGTGCCAGTAGTACGGCCTGGGACGGCTACAATGAGCAGTTCTTC	CASSTAWDGYNEQFF
TRBV4-1	TRBJ1-1	many	NA	TGCGCCAGCAGCCAGATGCCCGGGGCGAACACTGAAGCTTTCTTT	CASSQMPGANTEAFF
TRBV12-3/TRBV12-4	TRBJ1-1	NA	TRBD1	TGTGCCAGCGTAACAGGGGGGTGGTCTGAAGCTTTCTTT	CASVTGGWSEAFF
TRBV18	TRBJ1-2	NA	NA	TGTGCCAGCTCACCAGACGGGACAAGCTTTAACTATGGCTACACCTTC	CASSPDGTSFNYGYTF
TRBV11-2	TRBJ1-2	NA	NA	TGTGCCAGCAGCTTGGGCGACGCGGGAAAAAACTATGGCTACACCTTC	CASSLGDAGKNYGYTF
TRBV27	TRBJ2-7	few	NA	TGTGCCAGCAGTTCCCTCCTGGGGGTGGCCTACGAGCAGTACTTC	CASSSLLGVAYEQYF
TRBV11-3	TRBJ2-2	few	NA	TGTGCCAGCAGCTTATTCCCAGCCACGGGGGCCGGGGAGCTGTTTTTT	CASSLFPATGAGELFF
TRBV20-1	TRBJ2-7	many	TRBD1	TGCAGTGCTAGAGATAACAGGGGGACTCTTTACGAGCAGTACTTC	CSARDNRGTLYEQYF
TRBV6-6	TRBJ1-4	few	NA	TGTGCCGGCTGGGGGGGGGCTAATGAAAAACTGTTTTTT	CAGWGGANEKLFF
TRBV11-2	TRBJ1-1	many	NA	TGTGCCAGCAGCCCCTTGAACACTGAAGCTTTCTTT	CASSPLNTEAFF
TRBV5-1	TRBJ2-1	NA	NA	TGCGCCAGCAGCTTGGACAGGGCGGCTAATGAGCAGTTCTTC	CASSLDRAANEQFF
TRBV2	TRBJ2-7	few	NA	TGTGCCAGCAGTCCCCGAGATGGGGAGCAGTACTTC	CASSPRDGEQYF
TRBV12-3/TRBV12-4	TRBJ1-1	many	NA	TGTGCCAGCAGCTTGGGGAGGCTTATGAACACTGAAGCTTTCTTT	CASSLGRLMNTEAFF
TRBV27	TRBJ2-7	NA	NA	TGTGCCAGCAGATGGGGAGGAGCCTTAGACGAGCAGTACTTC	CASRWGGALDEQYF
TRBV5-1	TRBJ2-2	many	NA	TGCGCCAGCAGCTTGCGTGACATATACACCGGGGAGCTGTTTTTT	CASSLRDIYTGELFF
TRBV7-9	TRBJ1-1	NA	TRBD1	TGTGCCAGCAGCCAGGGACAGGGGCGGCACACTGAAGCTTTCTTT	CASSQGQGRHTEAFF
TRBV29-1	TRBJ1-1	NA	TRBD1	TGCAGCGCACAGGACAGGTTCCCTTTCTTT	CSAQDRFPFF
TRBV7-8	TRBJ1-6	few	NA	TGTGCCAGCAGCACCAATACCGGGGAGAGCTCCTATAATTCACCCCTCCACTTT	CASSTNTGESSYNSPLHF
TRBV28	TRBJ2-1	NA	NA	TGTGCCAGCAGTTTAGGGCACGAGCAGTTCTTC	CASSLGHEQFF
TRBV9	TRBJ2-7	many	TRBD1	TGTGCCAGCGCCATGGGACAGGGACCCTACGAGCAGTACTTC	CASAMGQGPYEQYF
TRBV9	TRBJ2-1	many	TRBD1	TGTGCCAGCAGCGCCTCCGGGACAGTGGGGAATGAGCAGTTCTTC	CASSASGTVGNEQFF
TRBV10-2	TRBJ2-3	many	NA	TGCGCCAGCAGTACGGGGGTGGGAACAGATACGCAGTATTTT	CASSTGVGTDTQYF